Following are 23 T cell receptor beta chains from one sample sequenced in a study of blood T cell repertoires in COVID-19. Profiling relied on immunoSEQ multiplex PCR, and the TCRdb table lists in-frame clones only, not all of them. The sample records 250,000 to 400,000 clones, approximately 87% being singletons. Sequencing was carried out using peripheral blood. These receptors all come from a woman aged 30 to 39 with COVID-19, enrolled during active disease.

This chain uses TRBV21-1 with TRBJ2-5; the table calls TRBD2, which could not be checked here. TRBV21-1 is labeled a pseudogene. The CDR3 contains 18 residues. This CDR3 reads CASSRKPLYGGTQETQYF. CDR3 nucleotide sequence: TGTGCCAGCAGCAGAAAACCCCTGTACGGGGGAACGCAAGAGACCCAGTACTTC.

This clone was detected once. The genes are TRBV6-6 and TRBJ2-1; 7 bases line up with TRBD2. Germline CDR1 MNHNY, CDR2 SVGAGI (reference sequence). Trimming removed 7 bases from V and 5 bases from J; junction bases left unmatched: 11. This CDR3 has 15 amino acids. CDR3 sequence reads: CASKIGRSRNNEQFF. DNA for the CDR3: TGTGCCAGCAAAATCGGGAGGAGTAGAAACAATGAGCAGTTCTTC.

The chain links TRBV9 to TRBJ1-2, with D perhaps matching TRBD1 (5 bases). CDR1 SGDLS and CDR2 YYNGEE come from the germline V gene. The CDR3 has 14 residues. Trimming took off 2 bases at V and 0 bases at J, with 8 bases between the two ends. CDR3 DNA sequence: TGTGCCAGCAGCGTTCAGGGCGCTAACTATGGCTACACCTTC. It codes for CASSVQGANYGYTF.

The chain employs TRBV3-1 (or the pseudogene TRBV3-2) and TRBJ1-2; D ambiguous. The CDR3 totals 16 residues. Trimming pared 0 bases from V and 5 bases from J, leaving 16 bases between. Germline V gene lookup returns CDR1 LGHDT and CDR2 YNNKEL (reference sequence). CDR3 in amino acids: CASSQDLNQAIYGYTF. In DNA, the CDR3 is TGTGCCAGCAGCCAAGATCTGAATCAGGCGATATATGGCTACACCTTC.

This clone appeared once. The chain's CDR3 is CASSLGDRGAYNEQFF. The CDR3 DNA is TGTGCCAGCAGCTTGGGTGACAGGGGCGCGTACAATGAGCAGTTCTTC. The chain joins TRBV5-4 to TRBJ2-1, with 8 bases identical to TRBD1. Trimming at V came to 0 bases and at J to 4 bases, leaving 6 bases not matched to a gene. Germline CDR1 reads SGHNT; CDR2 reads YYREEE (reference sequence). There are 16 residues in the CDR3.

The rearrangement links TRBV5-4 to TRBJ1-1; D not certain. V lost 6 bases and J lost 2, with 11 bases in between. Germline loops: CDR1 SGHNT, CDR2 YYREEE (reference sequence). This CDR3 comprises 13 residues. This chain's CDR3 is CASTKRSNTEAFF. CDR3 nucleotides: TGTGCCAGCACTAAAAGGAGTAACACTGAAGCTTTCTTT.

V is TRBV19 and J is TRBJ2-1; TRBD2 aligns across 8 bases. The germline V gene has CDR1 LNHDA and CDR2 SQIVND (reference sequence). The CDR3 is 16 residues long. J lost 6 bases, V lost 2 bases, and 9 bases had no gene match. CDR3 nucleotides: TGTGCCAGTAGTATACAGGCGGGACTAGGTCGCAATGAGCAGTTCTTC. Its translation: CASSIQAGLGRNEQFF.

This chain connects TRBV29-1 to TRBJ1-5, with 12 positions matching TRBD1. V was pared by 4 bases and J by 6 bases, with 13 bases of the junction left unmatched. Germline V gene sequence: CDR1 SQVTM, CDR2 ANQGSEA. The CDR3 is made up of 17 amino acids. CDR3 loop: CSVVFGTGGAGGQPQHF. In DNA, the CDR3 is TGCAGCGTTGTGTTCGGGACAGGGGGCGCGGGGGGTCAGCCCCAGCATTTT. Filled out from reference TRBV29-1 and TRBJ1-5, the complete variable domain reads SAVISQKPSRDICQRGTSLTIQCQVDSQVTMMFWYRQQPGQSLTLIATANQGSEATYESGFVIDKFPISRPNLTFSTLTVSNMSPEDSSIYLCSVVFGTGGAGGQPQHFGDGTRLSIL.

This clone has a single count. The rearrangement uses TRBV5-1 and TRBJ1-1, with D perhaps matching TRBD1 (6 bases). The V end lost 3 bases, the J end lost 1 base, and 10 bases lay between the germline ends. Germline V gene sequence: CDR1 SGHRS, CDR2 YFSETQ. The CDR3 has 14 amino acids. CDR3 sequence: CASSSQGPNTEAFF. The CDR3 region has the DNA TGCGCCAGCAGCTCACAGGGACCGAACACTGAAGCTTTCTTT.

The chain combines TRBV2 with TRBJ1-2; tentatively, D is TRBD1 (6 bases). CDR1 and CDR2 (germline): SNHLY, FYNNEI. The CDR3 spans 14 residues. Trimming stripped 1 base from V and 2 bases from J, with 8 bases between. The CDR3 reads CASSEDRANYGYTF. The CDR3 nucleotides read TGTGCCAGCAGTGAAGACAGGGCCAACTATGGCTACACCTTC.

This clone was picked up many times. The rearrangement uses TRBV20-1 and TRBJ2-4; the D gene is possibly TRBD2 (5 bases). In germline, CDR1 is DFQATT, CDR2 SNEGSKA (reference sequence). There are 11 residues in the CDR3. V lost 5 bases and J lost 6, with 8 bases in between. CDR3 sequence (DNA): TGCAGTGCTCGGAGCGGAAACATTCAGTACTTC. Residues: CSARSGNIQYF.

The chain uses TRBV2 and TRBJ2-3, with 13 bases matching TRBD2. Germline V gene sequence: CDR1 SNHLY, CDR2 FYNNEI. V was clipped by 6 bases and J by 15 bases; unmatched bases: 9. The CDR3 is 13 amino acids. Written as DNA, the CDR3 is TGTGCCAGCAGAGCCCGGACTAGCGGGAGTCATTATTTT. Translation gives CASRARTSGSHYF.

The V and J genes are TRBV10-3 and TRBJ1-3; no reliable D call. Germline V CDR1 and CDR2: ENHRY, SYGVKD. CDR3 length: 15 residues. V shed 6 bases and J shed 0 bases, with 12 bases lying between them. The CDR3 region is CAISLSGISGNTIYF. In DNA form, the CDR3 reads TGTGCCATCAGCCTATCAGGAATCTCTGGAAACACCATATATTTT.

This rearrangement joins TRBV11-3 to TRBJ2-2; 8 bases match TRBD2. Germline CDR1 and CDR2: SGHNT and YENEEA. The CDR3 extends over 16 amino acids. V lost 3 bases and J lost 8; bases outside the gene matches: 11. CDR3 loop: CASSFTPAGAWGELFF. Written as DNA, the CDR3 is TGTGCCAGCAGCTTCACTCCAGCGGGAGCGTGGGGGGAGCTGTTTTTT. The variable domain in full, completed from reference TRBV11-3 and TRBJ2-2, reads EAGVVQSPRYKIIEKKQPVAFWCNPISGHNTLYWYLQNLGQGPELLIRYENEEAVDDSQLPKDRFSAERLKGVDSTLKIQPAELGDSAVYLCASSFTPAGAWGELFFGEGSRLTVL.

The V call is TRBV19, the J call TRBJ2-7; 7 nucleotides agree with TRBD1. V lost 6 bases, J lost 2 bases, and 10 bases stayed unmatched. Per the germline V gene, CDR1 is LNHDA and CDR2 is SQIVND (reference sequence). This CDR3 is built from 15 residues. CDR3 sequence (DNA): TGTGCCAGTAGCAGCCCCCGGGACAGCGCCTACGAGCAGTACTTC. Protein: CASSSPRDSAYEQYF.

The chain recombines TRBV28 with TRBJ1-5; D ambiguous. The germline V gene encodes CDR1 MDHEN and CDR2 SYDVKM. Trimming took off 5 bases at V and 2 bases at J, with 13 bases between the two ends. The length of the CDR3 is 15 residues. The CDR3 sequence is CASSQKREGNQPQHF. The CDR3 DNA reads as TGTGCCAGCAGTCAAAAACGGGAGGGCAATCAGCCCCAGCATTTT.

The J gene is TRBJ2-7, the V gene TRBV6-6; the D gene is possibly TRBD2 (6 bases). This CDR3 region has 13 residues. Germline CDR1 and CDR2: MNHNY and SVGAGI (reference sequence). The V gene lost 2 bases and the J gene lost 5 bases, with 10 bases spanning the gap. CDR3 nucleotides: TGTGCCAGCAGTTACCGGGAGTGGAACGAGCAGTACTTC. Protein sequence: CASSYREWNEQYF.

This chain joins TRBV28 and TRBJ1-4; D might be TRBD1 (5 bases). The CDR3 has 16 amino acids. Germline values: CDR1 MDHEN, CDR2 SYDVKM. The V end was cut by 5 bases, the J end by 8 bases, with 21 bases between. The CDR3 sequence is CASSPTGVSRGEKLFF. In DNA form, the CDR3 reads TGTGCCAGCAGTCCCACGGGGGTCTCACGAGGAGAAAAACTGTTTTTT. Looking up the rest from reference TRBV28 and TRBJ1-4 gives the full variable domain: DVKVTQSSRYLVKRTGEKVFLECVQDMDHENMFWYRQDPGLGLRLIYFSYDVKMKEKGDIPEGYSVSREKKERFSLILESASTNQTSMYLCASSPTGVSRGEKLFFGSGTQLSVL.

The CDR3 sequence: CASSLPVLAGEQYF. CDR3 nucleotides: TGTGCCAGCAGCTTACCTGTACTAGCGGGCGAGCAGTACTTC. This chain joins TRBV7-2 and TRBJ2-7; 9 bases align to TRBD2. This CDR3 has 14 residues. CDR1 and CDR2 from the germline V gene are SGHTA and FQGNSA. Trimming took 2 bases from V and 6 from J; bases not matched to a gene: 5.

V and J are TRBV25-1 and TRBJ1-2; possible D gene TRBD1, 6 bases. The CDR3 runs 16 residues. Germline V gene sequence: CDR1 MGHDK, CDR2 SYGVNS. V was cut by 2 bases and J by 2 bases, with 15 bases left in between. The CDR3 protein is CASSEKGGQGNYGYTF. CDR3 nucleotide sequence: TGTGCCAGCAGTGAAAAAGGCGGGCAGGGGAACTATGGCTACACCTTC.

CDR3 sequence: CASSLTGNTGELFF. Written as DNA, the CDR3 is TGTGCCAGCAGCCTGACAGGGAACACCGGGGAGCTGTTTTTT. This chain uses TRBV7-8 with TRBJ2-2, with TRBD1 as a possible D gene (6 bases). Germline V gene data show CDR1 as SGHVS and CDR2 as FQNEAQ. The CDR3 totals 14 residues. V lost 5 bases to trimming and J lost 1 base, with 8 bases between them. Full variable domain (rest looked up from reference TRBV7-8 and TRBJ2-2): GAGVSQSPRYKVAKRGQDVALRCDPISGHVSLFWYQQALGQGPEFLTYFQNEAQLDKSGLPSDRFFAERPEGSVSTLKIQRTQQEDSAVYLCASSLTGNTGELFFGEGSRLTVL.

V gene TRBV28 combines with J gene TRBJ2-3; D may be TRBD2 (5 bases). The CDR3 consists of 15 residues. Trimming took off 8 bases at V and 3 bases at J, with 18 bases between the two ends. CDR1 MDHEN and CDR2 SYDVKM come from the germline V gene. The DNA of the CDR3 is TGTGCCAGCCAAAGACGGGCGGGCTGGACAGATACGCAGTATTTT. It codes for CASQRRAGWTDTQYF.

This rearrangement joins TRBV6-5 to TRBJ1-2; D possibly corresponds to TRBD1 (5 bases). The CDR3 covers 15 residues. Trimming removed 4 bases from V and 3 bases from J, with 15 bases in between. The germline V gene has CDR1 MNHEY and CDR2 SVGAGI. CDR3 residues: CASSSILDTDYGYTF. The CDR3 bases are TGTGCCAGCAGTTCGATCCTGGACACGGACTATGGCTACACCTTC.